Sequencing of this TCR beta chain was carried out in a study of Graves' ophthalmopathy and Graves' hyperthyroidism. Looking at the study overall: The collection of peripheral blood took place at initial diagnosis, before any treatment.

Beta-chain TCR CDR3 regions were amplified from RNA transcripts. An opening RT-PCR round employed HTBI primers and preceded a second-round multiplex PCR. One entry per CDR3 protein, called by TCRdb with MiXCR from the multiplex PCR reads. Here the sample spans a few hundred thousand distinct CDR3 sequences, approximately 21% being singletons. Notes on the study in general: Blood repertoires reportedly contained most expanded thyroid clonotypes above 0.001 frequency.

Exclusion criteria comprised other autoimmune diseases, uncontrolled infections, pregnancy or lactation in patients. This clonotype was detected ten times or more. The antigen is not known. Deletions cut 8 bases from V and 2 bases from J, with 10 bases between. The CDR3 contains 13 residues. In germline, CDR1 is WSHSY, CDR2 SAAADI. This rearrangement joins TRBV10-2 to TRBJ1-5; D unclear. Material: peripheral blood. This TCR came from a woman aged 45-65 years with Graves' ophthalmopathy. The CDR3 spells CASSHAGNQPQHF. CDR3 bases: TGCGCCAGCTCTCACGCGGGCAATCAGCCCCAGCATTTT.